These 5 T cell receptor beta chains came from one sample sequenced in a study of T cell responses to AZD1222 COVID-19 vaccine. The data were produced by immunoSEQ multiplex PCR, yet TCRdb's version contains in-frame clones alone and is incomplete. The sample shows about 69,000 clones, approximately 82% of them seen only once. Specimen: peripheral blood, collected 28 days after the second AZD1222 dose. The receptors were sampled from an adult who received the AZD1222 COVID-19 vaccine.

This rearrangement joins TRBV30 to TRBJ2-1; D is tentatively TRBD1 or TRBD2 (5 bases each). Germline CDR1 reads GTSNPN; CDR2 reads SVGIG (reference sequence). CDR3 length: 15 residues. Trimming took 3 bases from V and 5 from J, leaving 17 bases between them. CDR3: CAWSIGTRTNNEQFF. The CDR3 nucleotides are TGTGCCTGGAGCATTGGGACCAGAACTAACAATGAGCAGTTCTTC.

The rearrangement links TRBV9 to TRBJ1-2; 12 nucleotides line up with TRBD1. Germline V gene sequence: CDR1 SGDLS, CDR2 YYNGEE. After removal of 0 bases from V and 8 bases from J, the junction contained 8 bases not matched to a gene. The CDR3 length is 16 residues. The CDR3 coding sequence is TGTGCCAGCAGCGTAGCACCCCGGGACAGGGGGCGCGGCTACACCTTC. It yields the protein CASSVAPRDRGRGYTF.

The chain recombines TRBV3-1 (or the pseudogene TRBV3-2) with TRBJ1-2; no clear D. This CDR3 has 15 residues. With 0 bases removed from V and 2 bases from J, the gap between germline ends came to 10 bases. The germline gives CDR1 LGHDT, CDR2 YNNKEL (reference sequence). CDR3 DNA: TGTGCCAGCAGCCAAGAATTGCGGGGAAACTATGGCTACACCTTC. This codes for CASSQELRGNYGYTF.

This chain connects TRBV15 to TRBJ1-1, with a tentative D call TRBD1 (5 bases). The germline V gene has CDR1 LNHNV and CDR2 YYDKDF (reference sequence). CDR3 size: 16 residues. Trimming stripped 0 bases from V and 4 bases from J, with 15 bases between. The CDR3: CATSRDETGGSTEAFF. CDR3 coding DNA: TGTGCCACCAGCAGAGATGAAACGGGGGGGAGCACTGAAGCTTTCTTT.

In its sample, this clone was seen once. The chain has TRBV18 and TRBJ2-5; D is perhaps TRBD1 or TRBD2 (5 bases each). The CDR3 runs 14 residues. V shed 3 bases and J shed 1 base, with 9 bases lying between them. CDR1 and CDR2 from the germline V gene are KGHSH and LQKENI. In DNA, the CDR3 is TGTGCCAGCTCACCGGTCGGGGCCCAAGAGACCCAGTACTTC. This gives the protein CASSPVGAQETQYF.